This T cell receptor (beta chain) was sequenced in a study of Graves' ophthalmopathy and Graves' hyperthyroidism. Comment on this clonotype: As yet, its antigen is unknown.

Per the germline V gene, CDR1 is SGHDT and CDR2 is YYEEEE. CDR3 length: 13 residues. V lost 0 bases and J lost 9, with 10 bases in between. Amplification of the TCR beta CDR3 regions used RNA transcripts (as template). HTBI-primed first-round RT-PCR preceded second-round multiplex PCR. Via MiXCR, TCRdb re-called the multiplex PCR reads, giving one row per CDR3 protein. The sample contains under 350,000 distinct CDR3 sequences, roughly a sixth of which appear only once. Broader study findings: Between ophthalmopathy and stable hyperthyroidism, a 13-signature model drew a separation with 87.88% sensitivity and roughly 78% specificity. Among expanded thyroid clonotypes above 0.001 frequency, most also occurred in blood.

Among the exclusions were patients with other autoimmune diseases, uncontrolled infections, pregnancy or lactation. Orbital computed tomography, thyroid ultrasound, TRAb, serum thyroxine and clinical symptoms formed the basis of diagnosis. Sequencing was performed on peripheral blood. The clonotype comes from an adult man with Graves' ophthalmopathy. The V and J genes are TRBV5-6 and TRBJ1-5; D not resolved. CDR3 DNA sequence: TGTGCCAGCAGCTTGGCCGGGAATATGCCCCAGCATTTT. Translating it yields CASSLAGNMPQHF.